The 10 T cell receptor beta chains reported below all come from one sample, sequenced in a study of blood T cells in healthy people across ages. A second PCR of about 6 to 11 cycles used a sample-barcoded 5' primer and a J-beta primer mix. Each CDR3 protein gets one entry after TCRdb re-called the 5' RACE reads with MiXCR. The sample comprises approximately 810,000 distinct CDR3 sequences, more than 25% of which are singletons, and about 18% rests with the top ten. Sequenced: blood. Receptors were obtained from a woman older than 75 in good health.

The chain uses TRBV4-3 and TRBJ2-5; D is perhaps TRBD2 (5 bases). This CDR3 has 17 residues. Germline values: CDR1 LGHNA, CDR2 YSLEER. V dropped 2 bases and J dropped 5 bases, with 21 bases sitting between them. CDR3 region: CASSQKLSVSVLETQYF. The CDR3 bases are TGCGCCAGCAGCCAAAAACTTAGCGTCAGTGTCCTGGAGACCCAGTACTTC.

This clonotype showed up just a few times. The chain employs TRBV20-1 and TRBJ2-2, with 10 bases matching TRBD1. Germline-derived CDR1 and CDR2 are DFQATT and SNEGSKA (reference sequence). With V trimmed by 4 bases and J by 5 bases, 10 bases remained unmatched. The CDR3 spans 16 residues. The CDR3 loop reads CSATKDRGQGTGELFF. As DNA, the CDR3 is TGCAGTGCTACGAAAGACAGGGGGCAGGGAACCGGGGAGCTGTTTTTT.

Ten or more counts support this clonotype. V is TRBV5-1 and J is TRBJ2-5; unclear D gene. This CDR3 comprises 15 residues. The V gene's germline CDR1 is SGHRS and CDR2 YFSETQ. V was cut by 0 bases and J by 1 base, with 10 bases left in between. The CDR3 region has the DNA TGCGCCAGCAGCTTGGGGGCGAGTGTCCAAGAGACCCAGTACTTC. It is translated as CASSLGASVQETQYF.

A few counts support this clonotype. This chain uses TRBV9 with TRBJ1-3; no clear D gene. V shed 4 bases and J shed 0 bases, with 5 bases lying between them. The CDR3 is made up of 13 amino acids. Germline CDR1 SGDLS, CDR2 YYNGEE. In DNA form, the CDR3 reads TGTGCCAGCAGCAAAGACTCTGGAAACACCATATATTTT. Amino acids: CASSKDSGNTIYF.

As for this clonotype: Since a much larger clone is just one base distant, this may be a read error. The chain uses TRBV12-3 or TRBV12-4 and TRBJ1-2; the D is unclear. Trimming cost V 7 bases and J 10 bases, with 16 bases left between them. This CDR3 is built from 12 residues. CDR3 nucleotide sequence: TGTGCCAGCAACGGGCCCAGAAGGCACTACACCTTC. It is translated as CASNGPRRHYTF.

This clonotype was detected a few times. The J gene is TRBJ1-5, the V gene TRBV6-5, with D maybe TRBD1 (5 bases). The length of the CDR3 is 15 residues. Germline CDR1 MNHEY, CDR2 SVGAGI. V was shortened by 7 bases and J by 0 bases, with 13 bases between the two germline ends. CDR3 amino acids: CASKDRGISNQPQHF. CDR3 DNA sequence: TGTGCCAGCAAAGACCGGGGGATTAGCAATCAGCCCCAGCATTTT.

This clonotype was seen at least ten times. Sequence at one end of the junction differs from germline and may be a read error. The chain joins TRBV5-1 to TRBJ2-5; 7 nucleotides line up with TRBD2. The CDR3 runs 14 residues. CDR1 SGHRS and CDR2 YFSETQ come from the germline V gene. CDR3: CASSPGGIQETQYF. The CDR3 coding sequence is TGTGCCAGCAGCCCCGGGGGGATCCAAGAGACCCAGTACTTC.

This clonotype has only one observation. The J gene is TRBJ2-2, the V gene TRBV5-6; TRBD1 matches 7 bases. With 0 bases clipped from V and 5 bases from J, the junction kept 10 bases outside the gene matches. Germline lookup yields CDR1 SGHDT and CDR2 YYEEEE. The CDR3 is 17 amino acids. DNA of the CDR3: TGTGCCAGCAGCTTGGACAGGGGCAGGAGTCTTACCGGGGAGCTGTTTTTT. It is translated as CASSLDRGRSLTGELFF.

In regard to this clonotype: A much larger clone differs from this one at a single base, so this may be a read error. The rearrangement uses TRBV6-2 or TRBV6-3 and TRBJ2-1; no clear D. Per germline, CDR1 MNHEY and CDR2 SVGEGT. The CDR3 runs 13 residues. The CDR3: CVSSPQNSNEQFF. The CDR3, as DNA: TGTGTCAGCAGTCCACAAAACAGCAATGAGCAGTTCTTC.

This clonotype was seen many times. The V and J genes are TRBV6-2 or TRBV6-3 and TRBJ2-7, with D possibly matching TRBD2 (5 bases). The germline CDR1 and CDR2 sequences are MNHEY and SVGEGT. The length of the CDR3 is 17 residues. Trimming pared 0 bases from V and 3 bases from J, leaving 18 bases between. The CDR3 region has the DNA TGTGCCAGCAGTTACTCGACGATTAGGACTTCACTCTACGAGCAGTACTTC. This gives the protein CASSYSTIRTSLYEQYF.